This TCR beta chain appears in the sequencing data of a study of T cells after yellow fever vaccination. 5'RACE template switching produced TCR cDNA carrying a universal primer site and UMIs. TCRdb re-analysed the 5' RACE reads in MiXCR, keeping a single row per CDR3 protein. The sample contains 400,000 or so distinct CDR3 sequences, over 15% of which appear only once. As for this clonotype: The target antigen is unknown.

From germline, CDR1 is MRHNA and CDR2 SNTAGT. V lost 9 bases, J lost 2 bases, and 7 bases stayed unmatched. This CDR3 has 16 residues. Findings and caveats of the study: The bulk population could contribute abundant contaminating clonotypes to FACS-sorted repertoires. Primary-vaccination clones mostly resurfaced post-booster (about 95% CD4, more than 85% CD8).

The chain combines TRBV6-4 with TRBJ2-3; 14 bases are shared with TRBD2. This receptor was identified in a man younger than 30 who received the YFV17D yellow fever vaccine. Material: PBMCs, obtained before the yellow fever booster vaccination. The CDR3 coding sequence is TGTGCCAGTAAATCGACTAGCGGGGGGGACACAGATACGCAGTATTTT. Translated, it gives CASKSTSGGDTDTQYF.